These 20 T cell receptor beta chains were all obtained from the same sample, sequenced in a study of PD-L1 blockade in urothelial cancer. Sequenced by immunoSEQ multiplex PCR; TCRdb stores in-frame clones only, minus some. The sample records just over 50,000 clones, 75% to 90% being singletons. The sequenced sample was PBMCs, obtained around atezolizumab (anti-PD-L1) treatment. These receptors were obtained from a man aged 60-69 years with urothelial cancer.

This chain links TRBV5-5 with TRBJ1-6; TRBD1 agrees at 12 bases. In germline, CDR1 is SGHKS, CDR2 YYEKEE (reference sequence). The length of the CDR3 is 16 residues. The J segment lost 10 bases and the V segment lost 4 bases, leaving 9 bases of the junction unmatched. CDR3 protein: CASSALLGQGASPLHF. The CDR3 DNA reads as TGTGCCAGCAGCGCTTTGTTGGGACAGGGGGCCTCACCCCTCCACTTT.

The rearrangement links TRBV5-1 to TRBJ2-5; 9 nucleotides align to TRBD2. V lost 0 bases to trimming and J lost 6 bases; unmatched junction nucleotides: 6. Germline CDR1 is SGHRS and CDR2 is YFSETQ. The length of the CDR3 is 15 residues. CDR3 loop: CASSLVASGTQTQYF. The CDR3 bases are TGCGCCAGCAGCTTGGTCGCTAGCGGGACTCAGACCCAGTACTTC.

The chain is built from TRBV9 and TRBJ2-3, with 7 nucleotides matching TRBD1. J was trimmed by 0 bases and V by 0 bases; bases with no gene match: 10. Germline V gene lookup returns CDR1 SGDLS and CDR2 YYNGEE. The length of the CDR3 is 18 residues. The CDR3 protein is CASSVGTGTHSSTDTQYF. The DNA of the CDR3 is TGTGCCAGCAGCGTAGGGACAGGAACCCACTCTAGCACAGATACGCAGTATTTT.

DNA for the CDR3: TGTGCTAGTGGTCTCGGACTAGCGGGCACAGATACGCAGTATTTT. The encoded protein is CASGLGLAGTDTQYF. The chain combines TRBV12-5 with TRBJ2-3; TRBD2 matches at 10 bases. CDR3 length: 15 amino acids. The germline gives CDR1 LGHNT, CDR2 FRNRAP. Unmatched junction bases numbered 3, after V lost 5 bases and J lost 1 base.

The V gene is TRBV7-3, the J gene TRBJ2-2; a weak D match, TRBD1 (6 bases). This CDR3 has 16 amino acids. The germline CDR1 and CDR2 sequences are SGHTA and FQGTGA. V dropped 1 base and J dropped 4 bases, with 13 bases sitting between them. CDR3 sequence reads: CASSLRGQGITGELFF. As DNA, the CDR3 is TGTGCCAGCAGCTTAAGGGGGCAGGGGATCACCGGGGAGCTGTTTTTT. The full variable domain, rest sourced from reference TRBV7-3 and TRBJ2-2, is GAGVSQTPSNKVTEKGKYVELRCDPISGHTALYWYRQSLGQGPEFLIYFQGTGAADDSGLPNDRFFAVRPEGSVSTLKIQRTERGDSAVYLCASSLRGQGITGELFFGEGSRLTVL.

The chain uses TRBV5-3 and TRBJ2-4; D is unclear. TRBV5-3 is an ORF for which the function is uncertain. With 9 bases removed from V and 0 bases from J, the gap between germline ends came to 10 bases. The CDR3 spans 13 residues. This CDR3 reads CATRALAKNIQYF. In DNA, the CDR3 is TGTGCCACTCGAGCGTTAGCCAAAAACATTCAGTACTTC.

V usage is TRBV11-3 and J usage is TRBJ1-2; D is uncertain. Per germline, CDR1 SGHNT and CDR2 YENEEA. The ends were cut back, 0 bases at V and 8 bases at J, with 7 bases in the middle. CDR3 length: 12 amino acids. The CDR3 sequence is CASSLDLRGYTF. Written as DNA, the CDR3 is TGTGCCAGCAGCTTAGATTTACGGGGCTACACCTTC.

V usage is TRBV28 and J usage is TRBJ2-1; 8 nucleotides agree with TRBD1. From germline, CDR1 is MDHEN and CDR2 SYDVKM. This CDR3 has 14 residues. The V and J ends lost 10 bases and 6 bases, in that order; junction bases with no gene match: 11. The CDR3 DNA is TGTGCCACACAGAGGGACAGGACTCCCAATGAGCAGTTCTTC. Encoded protein: CATQRDRTPNEQFF.

About this clone itself: The junction and the germline gene differ at one end; a read error may be behind it. The CDR3 nucleotides read TGTGCTAGCAGCTTAGGGGGGACATCAGGGGATGAGCAGTTCTTC. The encoded protein is CASSLGGTSGDEQFF. The chain employs TRBV7-7 and TRBJ2-1, with D tentatively TRBD1 or TRBD2 (6 bases each). Looked up from germline, CDR1 is SSHAT and CDR2 is FNYEAQ (reference sequence). This CDR3 is 15 amino acids long.

The J gene is TRBJ2-3, the V gene TRBV19, with 8 bases aligning to TRBD2. The CDR3 contains 15 residues. Germline loops: CDR1 LNHDA, CDR2 SQIVND (reference sequence). V lost 6 bases, J lost 5 bases, and 10 bases stayed unmatched. The CDR3 DNA reads TGTGCCAGTAGCCCGACGGGGGGGCGCGTAGATACGCAGTATTTT. Its translation: CASSPTGGRVDTQYF. Looking up the rest from reference TRBV19 and TRBJ2-3 gives the full variable domain: DGGITQSPKYLFRKEGQNVTLSCEQNLNHDAMYWYRQDPGQGLRLIYYSQIVNDFQKGDIAEGYSVSREKKESFPLTVTSAQKNPTAFYLCASSPTGGRVDTQYFGPGTRLTVL.

This CDR3 is CASSPPRPGGEQYF. The CDR3 DNA follows: TGTGCCAGCAGTCCTCCGCGGCCGGGGGGTGAGCAGTACTTC. J is TRBJ2-7 and V is TRBV2, with 7 bases aligning to TRBD2. CDR1 and CDR2 (germline): SNHLY, FYNNEI. V lost 5 bases and J lost 7; bases outside the gene matches: 11. The CDR3 totals 14 residues.

The rearrangement joins TRBV5-1 to TRBJ1-1, with D hard to call. Trimming took off 2 bases at V and 2 bases at J, with 16 bases between the two ends. Per the germline V gene, CDR1 is SGHRS and CDR2 is YFSETQ. This CDR3 has 16 amino acids. The CDR3 nucleotides are TGCGCCAGCAGCTTAGCCAGGAGACTAACTAACACTGAAGCTTTCTTT. Translated, it gives CASSLARRLTNTEAFF.

V is TRBV5-4 and J is TRBJ1-1, with TRBD1 matching 11 bases. CDR1 is SGHNT and CDR2 is YYREEE in the germline V gene (reference sequence). The CDR3 is made up of 15 amino acids. With V trimmed by 4 bases and J by 7 bases, 9 bases remained unmatched. CDR3 amino acids: CASSVEGQGALEAFF. The CDR3, as DNA: TGTGCCAGCAGCGTAGAAGGACAGGGGGCCCTTGAAGCTTTCTTT.

The J gene is TRBJ1-1, the V gene TRBV19; D remains ambiguous. Germline lookup yields CDR1 LNHDA and CDR2 SQIVND (reference sequence). V shed 1 base and J shed 3 bases, with 9 bases lying between them. The CDR3 consists of 14 residues. The CDR3 is CASSIGGRDTEAFF. The CDR3 nucleotides are TGTGCCAGTAGTATAGGAGGGCGGGACACTGAAGCTTTCTTT.

This chain joins TRBV6-5 and TRBJ2-3; D is possibly TRBD2 (6 bases). The CDR3 is 15 amino acids. V was clipped by 2 bases and J by 2 bases, with 11 bases between them. Looked up from germline, CDR1 is MNHEY and CDR2 is SVGAGI. CDR3 DNA: TGTGCCAGCAGTTACGGGCGGGGAAACACAGATACGCAGTATTTT. Its translation: CASSYGRGNTDTQYF.

This sequence joins TRBV28 and TRBJ2-7; TRBD1 is a possible D gene (5 bases). The CDR3 has 12 residues. V was trimmed by 8 bases and J by 9 bases, leaving 17 bases between them. Germline lookup yields CDR1 MDHEN and CDR2 SYDVKM. CDR3 protein: CASRKPSQGQYF. CDR3 sequence (DNA): TGTGCCAGCCGAAAACCCTCCCAGGGGCAGTACTTC.

The J gene is TRBJ2-2, the V gene TRBV6-1, with 11 bases identical to TRBD1. The CDR3 runs 15 residues. Germline assignment: CDR1 MNHNS and CDR2 SASEGT. V was clipped by 5 bases and J by 7 bases; unmatched bases: 6. The DNA for the CDR3 is TGTGCCAGCAGTCATCGGACAGGGGGCAACGGGGAGCTGTTTTTT. It translates to CASSHRTGGNGELFF.

J is TRBJ2-1 and V is TRBV30, with 13 bases aligning to TRBD2. Unmatched junction bases numbered 0, after V lost 0 bases and J lost 4 bases. CDR3 length: 15 amino acids. Germline V gene lookup returns CDR1 GTSNPN and CDR2 SVGIG (reference sequence). The DNA for the CDR3 is TGTGCCTGGAGTGTACTAGCGGGGGGGTACAATGAGCAGTTCTTC. Residues: CAWSVLAGGYNEQFF. Variable domain in full (rest from reference TRBV30 and TRBJ2-1): SQTIHQWPATLVQPVGSPLSLECTVEGTSNPNLYWYRQAAGRGLQLLFYSVGIGQISSEVPQNLSASRPQDRQFILSSKKLLLSDSGFYLCAWSVLAGGYNEQFFGPGTRLTVL.

This chain joins TRBV5-5 and TRBJ2-3; TRBD2 might be the D (5 bases). CDR1 is SGHKS and CDR2 is YYEKEE in the germline V gene (reference sequence). Trimming stripped 1 base from V and 3 bases from J, with 9 bases between. This CDR3 has 14 residues. The CDR3, as DNA: TGTGCCAGCAGCTTGAGTACGGGGACAGATACGCAGTATTTT. It encodes CASSLSTGTDTQYF.

The V call is TRBV4-3, the J call TRBJ2-3, with D unresolved. This CDR3 is 15 amino acids long. Germline V gene sequence: CDR1 LGHNA, CDR2 YSLEER. V dropped 4 bases and J dropped 2 bases, with 13 bases sitting between them. CDR3 region: CASSPDNPNTDTQYF. CDR3 coding DNA: TGCGCCAGCAGCCCCGACAACCCAAACACAGATACGCAGTATTTT.